This T cell receptor beta chain comes out of a study of T-cell reconstitution after alpha-beta-depleted transplantation in children. Concerning this clonotype: At one end the junction does not follow the germline gene, possibly because of a read error.

Unique molecular identifiers tagged the TCRbeta library. TCRdb re-derived calls from the PCR reads in MiXCR, one entry per CDR3 protein. This repertoire shows roughly 570,000 distinct CDR3 sequences, 27% found once; its top ten account for about 35%. CDR1 and CDR2 from the germline V gene are SGHRS and YFSETQ. The CDR3 consists of 17 residues. This specimen consisted of PBMCs, obtained before TCRalphabeta/CD19-depleted stem cell transplant. J is TRBJ2-2 and V is TRBV5-1, with 7 bases that match TRBD1. The receptor was derived from a boy younger than two with Wiskott-Aldrich syndrome, due to receive a stem cell transplant. The DNA for the CDR3 is TGCGCCACCAGCTTGGCATCCGGGACAGCCTACACCGGGGAGCTGTTTTTT. Amino acid sequence: CATSLASGTAYTGELFF.